The next 21 T cell receptor beta chains were all read from a single sample in a study of shared clonotypes between healthy human individuals. The assay was immunoSEQ multiplex PCR, and TCRdb's table has in-frame clones only and misses some. The table lists around 700,000 clones, around 73% of them singletons. Sequences were obtained from memory CD4+ T cells sorted from blood. Subset described: CD45RA-negative fraction. All receptors derive from a woman in her twenties or thirties in good health.

The chain links TRBV19 to TRBJ2-3; possibly TRBD2 for D (5 bases). Trimming removed 5 bases from V and 0 bases from J, with 12 bases in between. CDR3 length: 15 amino acids. CDR1 LNHDA and CDR2 SQIVND come from the germline V gene (reference sequence). DNA for the CDR3: TGTGCCAGTAGTCTCCGGGATACTAGCACAGATACGCAGTATTTT. Translation: CASSLRDTSTDTQYF.

The chain is built from TRBV5-1 and TRBJ1-3, with unresolved D. Per the germline V gene, CDR1 is SGHRS and CDR2 is YFSETQ. The V gene lost 3 bases and the J gene lost 8 bases, with 9 bases spanning the gap. The CDR3 extends over 12 amino acids. CDR3 in DNA: TGCGCCAGCAGCTCGGACGGCGACACCATATATTTT. Encoded protein: CASSSDGDTIYF. Complete variable domain (other parts from reference TRBV5-1 and TRBJ1-3): KAGVTQTPRYLIKTRGQQVTLSCSPISGHRSVSWYQQTPGQGLQFLFEYFSETQRNKGNFPGRFSGRQFSNSRSEMNVSTLELGDSALYLCASSSDGDTIYFGEGSWLTVV.

In its sample, this clone was seen a few times. The rearrangement uses TRBV27 and TRBJ2-2, with D tentatively TRBD2 (6 bases). CDR3 length equals 15 residues. From germline, CDR1 is MNHEY and CDR2 SMNVEV (reference sequence). Trimming stripped 3 bases from V and 5 bases from J, with 13 bases between. CDR3 in amino acids: CASSFNGGTTGELFF. For the CDR3, the DNA is TGTGCCAGCAGTTTTAACGGGGGAACAACCGGGGAGCTGTTTTTT.

A single count supports this clone. This sequence joins TRBV18 and TRBJ2-3; no firm D call. Trimming took off 3 bases at V and 4 bases at J, with 11 bases between the two ends. The germline CDR1 and CDR2 sequences are KGHSH and LQKENI. This CDR3 has 14 residues. CDR3 nucleotide sequence: TGTGCCAGCTCACCGAGGACCGCGGCAGATACGCAGTATTTT. Protein: CASSPRTAADTQYF. The variable domain in full, with the rest retrieved from reference TRBV18 and TRBJ2-3, is NAGVMQNPRHLVRRRGQEARLRCSPMKGHSHVYWYRQLPEEGLKFMVYLQKENIIDESGMPKERFSAEFPKEGPSILRIQQVVRGDSAAYFCASSPRTAADTQYFGPGTRLTVL.

This clone has only one observation. This chain connects TRBV5-1 to TRBJ2-2; 12 bases map to TRBD2. The CDR3 has 17 residues. Germline V gene data show CDR1 as SGHRS and CDR2 as YFSETQ. V lost 4 bases to trimming and J lost 1 base; unmatched junction nucleotides: 5. The CDR3 nucleotides read TGCGCCAGCAGCCGATCTAGCGGGAGGGGGAACACCGGGGAGCTGTTTTTT. Its translation: CASSRSSGRGNTGELFF.

The V and J genes are TRBV6-5 and TRBJ1-2, with TRBD1 matching over 9 bases. The CDR3 runs 14 residues. V was pared by 4 bases and J by 7 bases, with 7 bases of the junction left unmatched. Per the germline V gene, CDR1 is MNHEY and CDR2 is SVGAGI. CDR3 sequence (DNA): TGTGCCAGCAGTTTTGGACAGGGGAGAAGTGGCTACACCTTC. Its translation is CASSFGQGRSGYTF.

This clone was detected only once. The chain is built from TRBV4-2 and TRBJ1-3; D perhaps matches TRBD1 (5 bases). Germline V gives CDR1 LGHNA, CDR2 YNFKEQ. This CDR3 has 15 residues. V lost 0 bases and J lost 6, with 12 bases in between. In DNA, the CDR3 is TGTGCCAGCAGCCAAGAAATCGGGGCGGAAAACACCATATATTTT. It yields the protein CASSQEIGAENTIYF.

In this sample, this clone turned up a few times. The V call is TRBV11-2, the J call TRBJ2-5, with D unclear. The CDR3 runs to 12 residues. The V gene's germline CDR1 is SGHAT and CDR2 FQNNGV. The V gene lost 2 bases and the J gene lost 6 bases, with 7 bases spanning the gap. CDR3 in DNA: TGTGCCAGCAGCTTACTAGGCAAGACCCAGTACTTC. The encoded protein is CASSLLGKTQYF.

The chain combines TRBV28 with TRBJ1-4; unclear D gene. Germline lookup yields CDR1 MDHEN and CDR2 SYDVKM. V dropped 8 bases and J dropped 5 bases, with 15 bases sitting between them. The length of the CDR3 is 14 residues. CDR3 DNA: TGTGCCAGCGCCGGGAGGGCCAGAAATGAAAAACTGTTTTTT. It translates to CASAGRARNEKLFF.

The gene calls are TRBV19 and TRBJ2-4, with D perhaps TRBD1 (6 bases). Trimming left V 2 bases short and J 5 bases short, with 16 bases between. CDR3 length equals 16 residues. Germline CDR1 and CDR2: LNHDA and SQIVND (reference sequence). The CDR3 protein is CASSIQITGPENIQYF. The CDR3 DNA is TGTGCCAGTAGTATACAAATAACAGGGCCAGAAAACATTCAGTACTTC.

The chain employs TRBV7-7 and TRBJ2-1; weak D call: TRBD1 (5 bases). From germline, CDR1 is SSHAT and CDR2 FNYEAQ (reference sequence). V dropped 2 bases and J dropped 8 bases, with 10 bases sitting between them. The CDR3 consists of 13 residues. The CDR3 loop is CASSLSGSYEQFF. In nucleotides, the CDR3 is TGTGCCAGCAGCTTATCAGGGTCTTATGAGCAGTTCTTC.

The chain combines TRBV6-6 with TRBJ1-2, with 7 bases that match TRBD1. Trimming at V came to 5 bases and at J to 2 bases, leaving 2 bases not matched to a gene. Germline V lookup: CDR1 MNHNY, CDR2 SVGAGI (reference sequence). This CDR3 comprises 13 residues. The DNA for the CDR3 is TGTGCCAGCAGTATGGGACAGAACTATGGCTACACCTTC. Residues: CASSMGQNYGYTF.

This clone was recorded many times. The chain combines TRBV5-1 with TRBJ1-2; D not resolved. The length of the CDR3 is 13 residues. Germline CDR1 and CDR2: SGHRS and YFSETQ. V was shortened by 5 bases and J by 8 bases, with 16 bases between the two germline ends. The CDR3 protein is CASSRDTDGGYTF. The CDR3 coding sequence is TGCGCCAGCAGTCGAGACACCGACGGGGGCTACACCTTC.

On this clone itself: Other DNA variants within this sample encode the same CDR3. The CDR3 DNA follows: TGCGCCAGCAGCTTAGGTAGCAATCAGCCCCAGCATTTT. Translation gives CASSLGSNQPQHF. The rearrangement links TRBV5-1 to TRBJ1-5; D is undetermined. The V gene lost 2 bases and the J gene lost 0 bases, with 3 bases spanning the gap. This CDR3 is 13 amino acids long. Germline CDR1 SGHRS, CDR2 YFSETQ.

The DNA for the CDR3 is TGTGCCAGCAGTGAAGGGACAGAACCAGATACGCAGTATTTT. It encodes CASSEGTEPDTQYF. This chain joins TRBV2 and TRBJ2-3, with a weak D call TRBD1 (6 bases). V was trimmed by 1 base and J by 4 bases, leaving 9 bases between them. Germline CDR1 is SNHLY and CDR2 is FYNNEI. The CDR3 extends over 14 amino acids.

This clone has just one count. The chain couples TRBV2 to TRBJ1-2; no firm D call. Germline CDR1 SNHLY, CDR2 FYNNEI. This CDR3 is 13 amino acids long. The V end was cut by 5 bases, the J end by 0 bases, with 7 bases between. The CDR3 nucleotides are TGTGCCAGCAGTTCCTCGCCTAACTATGGCTACACCTTC. Residues: CASSSSPNYGYTF.

V and J are TRBV28 and TRBJ2-7; D call uncertain. Trimming removed 6 bases at V and 1 base at J, with 13 bases between. Looked up from germline, CDR1 is MDHEN and CDR2 is SYDVKM. CDR3 length equals 14 residues. The CDR3 region has the DNA TGTGCCAGCAGCCTCCCTCGTGGGTCCTACGAGCAGTACTTC. It translates to CASSLPRGSYEQYF.

This clone turned up a few times. A much larger clone differs by one base, so this may be a read error. The chain links TRBV2 to TRBJ1-1; D gene uncertain. Trimming removed 5 bases from V and 1 base from J, with 5 bases in between. The CDR3 totals 12 residues. CDR1 is SNHLY and CDR2 is FYNNEI in the germline V gene. The CDR3 sequence: CASSYRNTEAFF. The CDR3 coding sequence is TGTGCCAGCAGTTACAGGAACACTGAAGCTTTCTTT.

This sequence joins TRBV27 and TRBJ2-2, with D possibly matching TRBD1 (6 bases). This CDR3 region has 16 residues. V was pared by 5 bases and J by 3 bases, with 16 bases between. CDR1 MNHEY and CDR2 SMNVEV come from the germline V gene (reference sequence). In nucleotides, the CDR3 is TGTGCCAGCAGTCAGACAGGAGACCGCTACACCGGGGAGCTGTTTTTT. Translation: CASSQTGDRYTGELFF.

This clone was recorded many times. The V and J genes are TRBV19 and TRBJ1-5, with D tentatively TRBD1 (6 bases). CDR1 is LNHDA and CDR2 is SQIVND in the germline V gene (reference sequence). The CDR3 spans 14 residues. Trimming shortened V by 5 bases and J by 7 bases, and 15 bases separated the two germline ends. The CDR3 spells CASSGWGPGQPQHF. The CDR3, as DNA: TGTGCCAGTAGTGGGTGGGGGCCGGGCCAGCCCCAGCATTTT. The full variable domain, rest sourced from reference TRBV19 and TRBJ1-5, is DGGITQSPKYLFRKEGQNVTLSCEQNLNHDAMYWYRQDPGQGLRLIYYSQIVNDFQKGDIAEGYSVSREKKESFPLTVTSAQKNPTAFYLCASSGWGPGQPQHFGDGTRLSIL.

As regards this clone: Other nucleotide sequences in the sample specify the same CDR3. The chain employs TRBV5-1 and TRBJ1-3; possibly TRBD1 for D (5 bases). CDR3 size: 14 residues. Germline values: CDR1 SGHRS, CDR2 YFSETQ. The ends were cut back, 3 bases at V and 0 bases at J, with 7 bases in the middle. CDR3 DNA: TGCGCCAGCAGCTGGGGGACCTCTGGAAACACCATATATTTT. It specifies CASSWGTSGNTIYF.